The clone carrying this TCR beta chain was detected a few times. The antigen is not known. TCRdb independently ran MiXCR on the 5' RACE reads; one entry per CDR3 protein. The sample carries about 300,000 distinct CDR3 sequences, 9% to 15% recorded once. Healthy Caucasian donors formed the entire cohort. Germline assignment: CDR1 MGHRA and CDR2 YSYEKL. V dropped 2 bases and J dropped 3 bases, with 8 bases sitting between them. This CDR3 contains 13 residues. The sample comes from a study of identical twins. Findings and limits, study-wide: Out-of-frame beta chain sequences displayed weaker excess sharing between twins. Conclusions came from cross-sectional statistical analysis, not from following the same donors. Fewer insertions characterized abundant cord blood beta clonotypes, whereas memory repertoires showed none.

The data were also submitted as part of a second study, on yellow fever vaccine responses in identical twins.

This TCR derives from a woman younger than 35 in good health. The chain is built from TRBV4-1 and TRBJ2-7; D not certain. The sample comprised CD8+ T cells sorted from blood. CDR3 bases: TGCGCCAGCAGCCAAACAGAAGACTACGAGCAGTACGTC. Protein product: CASSQTEDYEQYV.